This T cell receptor (beta chain) was retrieved from a study of blood T cell repertoires in COVID-19. Produced via immunoSEQ multiplex PCR; TCRdb's table is partial and in-frame only. Found here are 120,000 to 150,000 clones, about four fifths of them singletons; the top ten hold 7% to 9%. V was clipped by 4 bases and J by 7 bases; unmatched bases: 13. This CDR3 has 18 amino acids. CDR1 and CDR2 (germline): KGHDR, SFDVKD. The sequence derives from a human donor with acute or convalescent COVID-19. The donor label of this sample is uncertain. This rearrangement joins TRBV24-1 to TRBJ2-2; 11 bases align to TRBD1. The sequencing input was peripheral blood. The CDR3 sequence is CATSEGFGQGARNGELFF. The CDR3, as DNA: TGTGCCACCAGTGAAGGGTTTGGACAGGGGGCTCGGAACGGGGAGCTGTTTTTT.